This T cell receptor beta chain came from a study of blood T cell repertoires in COVID-19. Study-wide context: T cells, B-cell-depleted T cells, or PBMCs supplied cDNA or gDNA.

The assay was immunoSEQ multiplex PCR, and TCRdb's table has in-frame clones only and misses some. The sample records some 170,000 clones, 87% being singletons. With V trimmed by 1 base and J by 4 bases, 2 bases remained unmatched. The CDR3 totals 15 residues. The germline V gene encodes CDR1 LNHNV and CDR2 YYDKDF (reference sequence). Material: PBMCs or T cells enriched from blood (not recorded which). This sequence was found in a human donor with acute COVID-19. The donor label of this sample is uncertain. The gene calls are TRBV15 and TRBJ1-3; the match to TRBD1 covers 9 bases. The CDR3 nucleotides are TGTGCCACCAGCAGAGCAGGACAGGGGGGAAACACCATATATTTT. Translating it yields CATSRAGQGGNTIYF.